One TCR beta chain is described in this entry. Its specificity is not known. This clone may be a read error of a much larger clone one base away. These data belong to a study of identical twins. TCRdb re-derived calls from the 5' RACE reads in MiXCR, one entry per CDR3 protein. The profile shows roughly 290,000 distinct CDR3 sequences, about 8.3% of them singletons. General study findings and limits: Invariant cells of the MAIT and iNKT types might have partly distorted the zero-insertion analyses. Abundant beta clonotypes from cord blood bore fewer insertions; memory repertoires lacked this pattern. Out-of-frame beta sequences exhibited a weaker degree of excess twin sharing.

There were only healthy Caucasians among the donors. The CDR3 runs 15 residues. Per the germline V gene, CDR1 is SGHDN and CDR2 is FVKESK. Trimming removed 4 bases from V and 8 bases from J; junction bases left unmatched: 9. These data were also reused for a study on yellow fever vaccine responses in identical twins.

The gene calls are TRBV14 and TRBJ2-1; 9 nucleotides agree with TRBD2. The sequence came from a woman aged 18-29 years in good health. The sequencing sample was made of memory (CD45RO+) T cells sorted from blood. CDR3 residues: CASSLISGGIYEQFF. CDR3 in DNA: TGTGCCAGCAGCCTCATTAGCGGGGGAATCTATGAGCAGTTCTTC.